Following are 22 T cell receptor beta chains from one sample sequenced in a study of T cells in Graves' hyperthyroidism and ophthalmopathy. What was amplified from RNA transcripts were TCR beta CDR3 regions. HTBI primers were the set used in a first-round RT-PCR of the TCR CDR3. A single record per CDR3 protein comes from TCRdb applying MiXCR to the multiplex PCR reads. Found here are around 700,000 distinct CDR3 sequences, 15% to 20% of them singletons; the top ten hold roughly 17%. Material: blood. These receptors were collected from a woman aged 45-60 years with Graves' hyperthyroidism that later progressed to Graves' ophthalmopathy.

The chain has TRBV20-1 and TRBJ2-5; possible D gene TRBD1, 5 bases. Germline V gives CDR1 DFQATT, CDR2 SNEGSKA (reference sequence). The CDR3 runs 17 residues. V was clipped by 0 bases and J by 7 bases, with 24 bases between them. The CDR3 loop is CSARDSLVFTGSGTQYF. The CDR3 coding sequence is TGCAGTGCTAGAGATAGCTTAGTATTTACAGGCTCGGGGACCCAGTACTTC.

The rearrangement links TRBV15 to TRBJ2-7; D is uncertain. This CDR3 is built from 12 residues. Germline assignment: CDR1 LNHNV and CDR2 YYDKDF (reference sequence). Trimming took 0 bases from V and 7 from J, leaving 7 bases between them. The CDR3 nucleotides are TGTGCCACCAGCAGAGATCCGTGGGAGCAGTACTTC. Translation: CATSRDPWEQYF.

The chain joins TRBV12-3 or TRBV12-4 to TRBJ2-2; D is perhaps TRBD2 (6 bases). V was cut by 5 bases and J by 1 base, with 20 bases left in between. The CDR3 covers 18 residues. The CDR3 bases are TGTGCCAGCAGTCCACCGTCCGGCGGGACTTTGAACACCGGGGAGCTGTTTTTT. Its translation is CASSPPSGGTLNTGELFF.

The J gene is TRBJ2-5, the V gene TRBV15; the match to TRBD2 covers 10 bases. The CDR3 is made up of 16 amino acids. Per germline, CDR1 LNHNV and CDR2 YYDKDF (reference sequence). After removal of 5 bases from V and 1 base from J, the junction contained 7 bases not matched to a gene. The CDR3 spells CATSVAVAGGQETQYF. CDR3 DNA sequence: TGTGCCACCAGCGTTGCCGTAGCGGGGGGCCAAGAGACCCAGTACTTC.

This chain joins TRBV6-1 and TRBJ2-2; the D call may be TRBD1 or TRBD2 (5 bases each). This CDR3 has 17 residues. Trimming left V 2 bases short and J 0 bases short, with 13 bases between. CDR1 and CDR2 (germline): MNHNS, SASEGT. This CDR3 reads CASSEILATANTGELFF. The CDR3 DNA reads TGTGCCAGCAGTGAAATTTTAGCGACAGCGAACACCGGGGAGCTGTTTTTT.

This chain joins TRBV6-1 and TRBJ2-3, with D possibly matching TRBD1 (5 bases). The germline V gene encodes CDR1 MNHNS and CDR2 SASEGT. This CDR3 is 13 amino acids long. V lost 7 bases, J lost 5 bases, and 13 bases lay in between. CDR3 sequence (DNA): TGTGCCAGCAAGTCCAGGGTGGAAGATACGCAGTATTTT. It translates to CASKSRVEDTQYF.

This clonotype was picked up a small number of times. The genes are TRBV4-1 and TRBJ1-5, with 9 bases identical to TRBD1. The CDR3 extends over 19 amino acids. CDR1 is MGHRA and CDR2 is YSYEKL in the germline V gene. Trimming at V came to 0 bases and at J to 5 bases, leaving 14 bases not matched to a gene. The CDR3 loop is CASSQDPGQGVMGDQPQHF. Here the CDR3 DNA reads TGCGCCAGCAGCCAAGATCCGGGACAGGGAGTAATGGGAGATCAGCCCCAGCATTTT.

This clonotype showed up many times. The genes are TRBV20-1 and TRBJ1-1; possibly TRBD1 for D (5 bases). Germline CDR1 reads DFQATT; CDR2 reads SNEGSKA (reference sequence). Trimming took 5 bases from V and 0 from J, leaving 13 bases between them. The length of the CDR3 is 14 residues. The CDR3, as DNA: TGCAGTGCTCGAGGGGTTAGTATGAACACTGAAGCTTTCTTT. Its translation: CSARGVSMNTEAFF.

The chain couples TRBV2 to TRBJ2-2; D is uncertain. Germline CDR1 is SNHLY and CDR2 is FYNNEI. The CDR3 loop spans 15 amino acids. The V end was cut by 3 bases, the J end by 0 bases, with 8 bases between. The CDR3 bases are TGTGCCAGCAGTGAGACCGGGTCGAACACCGGGGAGCTGTTTTTT. Residues: CASSETGSNTGELFF.

A few counts support this clonotype. In DNA form, the CDR3 reads TGTGCCAGCAGCTTATTATTAGGGGGATTCTCCTACAATGAGCAGTTCTTC. It yields the protein CASSLLLGGFSYNEQFF. V and J are TRBV7-2 and TRBJ2-1, with D possibly TRBD1 on 6 matching bases. CDR3 length equals 17 residues. V was trimmed by 2 bases and J by 0 bases, leaving 14 bases between them. Germline CDR1 reads SGHTA; CDR2 reads FQGNSA.

Ten or more counts support this clonotype. J is TRBJ2-3 and V is TRBV20-1, with 11 bases lining up with TRBD2. Trimming took 1 base from V and 9 from J; bases not matched to a gene: 6. CDR3 size: 14 residues. Germline CDR1 reads DFQATT; CDR2 reads SNEGSKA (reference sequence). In nucleotides, the CDR3 is TGCAGTGCTAGAGTAGCGCTAGCGGGGGGAACGCAGTATTTT. This translates into CSARVALAGGTQYF.

The DNA of the CDR3 is TGTGCCAGCAGCTTATATCGCGTTTACAGGGGGCGCGATCAGCCCCAGCATTTT. This encodes CASSLYRVYRGRDQPQHF. This rearrangement joins TRBV7-8 to TRBJ1-5, with 9 nucleotides matching TRBD1. This CDR3 is 18 amino acids long. Germline-derived CDR1 and CDR2 are SGHVS and FQNEAQ. With V trimmed by 2 bases and J by 5 bases, 13 bases remained unmatched.

This clonotype was picked up a small number of times. V and J are TRBV10-3 and TRBJ2-5; the D gene could be TRBD1 or TRBD2 (5 bases each). This CDR3 comprises 13 residues. Between the trimmed V and J ends, which lost 6 bases and 5 bases, there was a span of 13 bases. CDR1 and CDR2 (germline): ENHRY, SYGVKD. CDR3 in amino acids: CAISSGPRETQYF. In nucleotides, the CDR3 is TGTGCCATCAGCTCGGGACCGAGGGAGACCCAGTACTTC.

This clonotype has only a few counts. The chain employs TRBV20-1 and TRBJ2-7, with 9 bases identical to TRBD1. V dropped 0 bases and J dropped 7; count of bases not matched to a gene: 10. In germline, CDR1 is DFQATT, CDR2 SNEGSKA (reference sequence). There are 15 residues in the CDR3. CDR3 amino acids: CSARDKDRGSREQYF. The CDR3 nucleotides are TGCAGTGCTAGAGATAAGGACAGGGGATCGCGGGAGCAGTACTTC.

This clonotype was detected a few times. The chain links TRBV7-9 to TRBJ1-2, with D perhaps TRBD1 (5 bases). The CDR3 consists of 14 residues. CDR1 and CDR2 from the germline V gene are SEHNR and FQNEAQ (reference sequence). V was trimmed by 2 bases and J by 3 bases, leaving 10 bases between them. The CDR3 DNA sequence: TGTGCCAGCAGCTTACAGGGAGATTACTATGGCTACACCTTC. Amino acids: CASSLQGDYYGYTF.

This clonotype was seen a handful of times. The chain recombines TRBV9 with TRBJ2-3; TRBD1 matches at 7 bases. V shed 0 bases and J 3 bases; nucleotides not matched to a gene: 7. Germline loops: CDR1 SGDLS, CDR2 YYNGEE. The CDR3 sequence is 16 residues long. The CDR3 region is CASSVGGQDRTDTQYF. The CDR3 region has the DNA TGTGCCAGCAGCGTAGGAGGTCAGGACAGGACAGATACGCAGTATTTT.

This clonotype has more than one count but fewer than ten. V and J are TRBV5-8 and TRBJ2-7; the match to TRBD2 covers 13 bases. Germline CDR1 is SGHTS and CDR2 is YDEGEE. The CDR3 is 16 amino acids. Trimming cost V 2 bases and J 6 bases; bases outside gene matches: 8. The CDR3 is CASSFSGTSGAVEQYF. CDR3 sequence (DNA): TGTGCCAGCAGCTTTTCCGGGACTAGCGGGGCAGTCGAGCAGTACTTC.

At least ten counts were recorded for this clonotype. The V gene is TRBV12-5, the J gene TRBJ2-1, with 8 bases identical to TRBD1. Germline lookup yields CDR1 LGHNT and CDR2 FRNRAP. V was pared by 1 base and J by 7 bases, with 9 bases of the junction left unmatched. The CDR3 has 16 amino acids. The CDR3 sequence is CASGLAADRVRNEQFF. In DNA form, the CDR3 reads TGTGCTAGTGGTTTGGCCGCGGACAGGGTTCGGAATGAGCAGTTCTTC. The whole variable domain, remainder taken from reference TRBV12-5 and TRBJ2-1, is DARVTQTPRHKVTEMGQEVTMRCQPILGHNTVFWYRQTMMQGLELLAYFRNRAPLDDSGMPKDRFSAEMPDATLATLKIQPSEPRDSAVYFCASGLAADRVRNEQFFGPGTRLTVL.

The V gene is TRBV6-1, the J gene TRBJ1-5; the D gene is possibly TRBD1 (5 bases). Trimming left V 10 bases short and J 2 bases short, with 21 bases between. This CDR3 has 16 residues. CDR1 and CDR2 from the germline V gene are MNHNS and SASEGT. For the CDR3, the DNA is TGTGCCACATCAAGGGTCGGTGCGGGGGGCAATCAGCCCCAGCATTTT. As protein: CATSRVGAGGNQPQHF.

V and J are TRBV19 and TRBJ2-1; perhaps TRBD2 as D (5 bases). V lost 3 bases and J lost 6, with 15 bases in between. CDR3 size: 15 residues. Germline V lookup: CDR1 LNHDA, CDR2 SQIVND (reference sequence). This chain's CDR3 is CASSILDGITNEQFF. The DNA for the CDR3 is TGTGCCAGTAGTATCTTGGACGGGATCACCAATGAGCAGTTCTTC. Full variable domain (rest looked up from reference TRBV19 and TRBJ2-1): DGGITQSPKYLFRKEGQNVTLSCEQNLNHDAMYWYRQDPGQGLRLIYYSQIVNDFQKGDIAEGYSVSREKKESFPLTVTSAQKNPTAFYLCASSILDGITNEQFFGPGTRLTVL.

This clonotype was recorded many times. The rearrangement uses TRBV3-1 and TRBJ1-3, with 8 bases that match TRBD1. J lost 0 bases, V lost 2 bases, and 9 bases had no gene match. Germline V gives CDR1 LGHDT, CDR2 YNNKEL (reference sequence). The CDR3 spans 18 residues. The DNA for the CDR3 is TGTGCCAGCAGCCAATTCGGACAGGGTAAAATCTCTGGAAACACCATATATTTT. Protein product: CASSQFGQGKISGNTIYF. Based on the CDR3 plus reference TRBV3-1 and TRBJ1-3, the full variable domain is DTAVSQTPKYLVTQMGNDKSIKCEQNLGHDTMYWYKQDSKKFLKIMFSYNNKELIINETVPNRFSPKSPDKAHLNLHINSLELGDSAVYFCASSQFGQGKISGNTIYFGEGSWLTVV.

The chain employs TRBV20-1 and TRBJ2-2; D possibly corresponds to TRBD1 (5 bases). There are 17 residues in the CDR3. Looked up from germline, CDR1 is DFQATT and CDR2 is SNEGSKA (reference sequence). V lost 0 bases, J lost 0 bases, and 14 bases lay in between. Here the CDR3 DNA reads TGCAGTGCTAGAGACGACAGACGGAACGCGAACACCGGGGAGCTGTTTTTT. Translated, it gives CSARDDRRNANTGELFF.